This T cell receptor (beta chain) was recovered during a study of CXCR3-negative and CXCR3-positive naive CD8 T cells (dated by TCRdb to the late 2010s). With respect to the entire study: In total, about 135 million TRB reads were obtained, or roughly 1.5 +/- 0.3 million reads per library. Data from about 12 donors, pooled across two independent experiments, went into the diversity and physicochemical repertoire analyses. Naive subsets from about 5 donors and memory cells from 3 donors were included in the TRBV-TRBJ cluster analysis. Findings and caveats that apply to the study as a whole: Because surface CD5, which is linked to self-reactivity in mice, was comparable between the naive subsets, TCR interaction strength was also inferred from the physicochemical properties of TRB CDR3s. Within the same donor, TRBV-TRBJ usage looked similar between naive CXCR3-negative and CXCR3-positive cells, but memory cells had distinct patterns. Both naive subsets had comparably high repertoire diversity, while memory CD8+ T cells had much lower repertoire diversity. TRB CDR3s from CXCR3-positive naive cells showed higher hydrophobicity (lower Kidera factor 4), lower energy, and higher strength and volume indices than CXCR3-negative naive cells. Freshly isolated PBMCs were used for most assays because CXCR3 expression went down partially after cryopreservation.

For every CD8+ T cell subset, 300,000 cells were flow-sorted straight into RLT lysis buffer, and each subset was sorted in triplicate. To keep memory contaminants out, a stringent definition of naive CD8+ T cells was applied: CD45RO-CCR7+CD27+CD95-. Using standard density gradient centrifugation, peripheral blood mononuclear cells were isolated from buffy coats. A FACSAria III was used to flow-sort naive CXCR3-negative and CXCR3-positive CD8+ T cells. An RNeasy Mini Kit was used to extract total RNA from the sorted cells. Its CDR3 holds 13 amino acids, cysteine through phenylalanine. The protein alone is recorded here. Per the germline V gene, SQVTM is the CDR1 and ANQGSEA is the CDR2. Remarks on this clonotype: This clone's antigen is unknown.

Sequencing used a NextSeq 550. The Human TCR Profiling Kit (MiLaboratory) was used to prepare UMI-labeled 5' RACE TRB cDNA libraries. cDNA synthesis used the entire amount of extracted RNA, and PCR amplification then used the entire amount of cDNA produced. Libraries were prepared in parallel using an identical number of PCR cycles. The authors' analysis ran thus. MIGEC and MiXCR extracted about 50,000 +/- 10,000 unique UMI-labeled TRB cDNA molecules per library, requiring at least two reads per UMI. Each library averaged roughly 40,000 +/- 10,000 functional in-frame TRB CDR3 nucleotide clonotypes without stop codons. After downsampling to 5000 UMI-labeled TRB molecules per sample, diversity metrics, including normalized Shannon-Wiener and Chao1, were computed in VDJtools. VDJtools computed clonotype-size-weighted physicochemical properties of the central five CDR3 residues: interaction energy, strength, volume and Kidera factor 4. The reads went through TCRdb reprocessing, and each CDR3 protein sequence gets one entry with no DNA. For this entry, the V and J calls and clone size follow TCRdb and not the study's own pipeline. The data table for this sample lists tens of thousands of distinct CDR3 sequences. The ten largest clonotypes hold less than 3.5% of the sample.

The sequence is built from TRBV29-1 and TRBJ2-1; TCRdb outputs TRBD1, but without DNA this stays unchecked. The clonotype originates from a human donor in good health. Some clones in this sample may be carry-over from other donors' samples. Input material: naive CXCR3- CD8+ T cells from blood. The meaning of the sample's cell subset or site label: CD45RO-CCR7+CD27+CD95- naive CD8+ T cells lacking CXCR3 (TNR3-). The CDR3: CSAGTGAVDEQFF.